This TCR beta chain stems from a study of siplizumab effects on memory and regulatory T cells. Using immunoSEQ multiplex PCR, the repertoire was profiled, and TCRdb retains in-frame clones only, with some absent. Found here are 95,000 to 130,000 clones, roughly 94% of them singletons; the top ten hold approximately 1.8%. To note about this clone: The antigen remains undetermined.

Study conclusions and caveats: Only a minority of proliferating CD4+ or CD8+ clones had an assignable naive or memory phenotype, with roughly 75-97% lacking one. Contribution to the alloresponse seemed major for naive T cells, which also seemed more diverse than memory cells. Siplizumab produced a significant reduction in alloreactive sequences that were traceable to unstimulated CD4+ memory cells. In siplizumab conditions, mappable alloreactive CD4+ clones averaged roughly 66% Treg-derived, against approximately 27% in controls.

The length of the CDR3 is 15 residues. Trimming removed 2 bases from V and 1 base from J, with 12 bases in between. Germline CDR1 is SGHRS and CDR2 is YFSETQ. The receptor comes from a human donor in good health. V usage is TRBV5-1 and J usage is TRBJ1-1; no clear D. The sequenced sample was non-Treg CD4+ T cells sorted from blood. The CDR3 spells CASSFRPVGNTEAFF. DNA for the CDR3: TGCGCCAGCAGCTTCCGGCCGGTGGGGAACACTGAAGCTTTCTTT.